This T cell receptor (beta chain) was sequenced in a study of preoperative IRX-2 immunotherapy in early breast cancer (dated by TCRdb to between 2018 and 2021). Worth noting for this clone: What this receptor recognizes is not known. Per-base quality was not reported, and no clone a single base away is much larger than it.

Reading from cysteine to phenylalanine, the CDR3 counts 16 amino acids. Of the read, only the CDR3 DNA is kept; its 48 bases are in frame from base 1. Taken from the germline V gene, the CDR1 and CDR2 loops are SGHVS and FNYEAQ. Unmatched junction bases come to 10, with V trimmed by 7 bases and J by 3 bases. Taken with the paper, the label for treatment or condition translates to: preoperative locoregional IRX-2 cytokine immunotherapy. The samples were obtained from a phase Ib study that tested preoperative, locoregional IRX-2 cytokine immunotherapy designed to prime immune responses. Patients with early-stage breast cancer who were given IRX-2 before surgery served as donors. Library creation used the immunoSEQ multiplex PCR assay. Imported from immuneACCESS, the table was reduced by TCRdb to in-frame sequences with V and J called. These copies leave out some clones; in studies compared against another copy, an unresolved V gene accounts for under half, and the cause of the remainder is not known. This sample has under 45,000 clones in its table, and roughly 94% of those were observed once. Around 1.7% of the sample lies in the top ten.

Here the chain combines TRBV7-6 and TRBJ2-1; a stretch of 9 junction bases matches TRBD1. This receptor was taken from a human donor with breast cancer. The material sequenced was tumor tissue, taken after IRX-2 immunotherapy. In nucleotide form, the sequence is TGTGCCAGCACCTTCCAGGGACAGGGTCTCTACAATGAGCAGTTCTTC. It codes for CASTFQGQGLYNEQFF.